Reported below is one TCR beta chain. Antigen: not known. The data were obtained in a study of OX40 agonist ivuxolimab in advanced cancers. Study-wide context: Dose-escalation patients had hepatocellular carcinoma, melanoma, renal cell or head and neck cancer. Previous treatment with anti-PD-1, anti-PD-L1 or anti-CTLA-4 therapy was allowed; 30% to 50% had received some. Study results and caveats: Not determined was the antigen specificity of the expanded peripheral T cells.

The CDR3 spans 14 residues. Germline-derived CDR1 and CDR2 are SEHNR and FQNEAQ (reference sequence). Trimming took 1 base from V and 8 from J, leaving 14 bases between them. Autoimmune disease history or systemic immunosuppression disqualified patients. Profiling relied on immunoSEQ multiplex PCR, and the TCRdb table lists in-frame clones only, not all of them. Here the sample spans tens of thousands of clones, over 70% being singletons. The receptor was derived from an adult with an advanced solid tumor such as melanoma, head and neck, liver or kidney cancer. The chain recombines TRBV7-9 with TRBJ1-2, with D tentatively TRBD1 (5 bases). The sequenced sample was CD4+ or CD8+ T cells sorted from blood, obtained in a trial of the OX40 agonist ivuxolimab. The CDR3 DNA reads TGTGCCAGCAGCTTAGGAGCAGGGACGGGCGGCTACACCTTC. It translates to CASSLGAGTGGYTF.